A selection of T cell receptor beta chains follows, all from one sample in a study of cytomegalovirus exposure and HLA in healthy donors. This table comes from immunoSEQ multiplex PCR, and its TCRdb copy is limited to in-frame clones, with some not included. The data contain 93,000 or so clones, 76% of them singletons. The sequenced sample consisted of PBMCs. Receptors were obtained from a woman aged 18-30 years in good health and CMV-seropositive. Both conserved end residues are part of each CDR3. D genes are given only for firm matches. The listing skips clone size in some rows; elsewhere it reads once, few, many or a size class.

CDR3nt	CDR3aa	v_gene	j_gene	d_gene	abundance
TGCAGCGTTGAAAGAGCACAGGGTTTGGCTGGGGCCAACGTCCTGACTTTC	CSVERAQGLAGANVLTF	TRBV29-1	TRBJ2-6	.	.
TGTGCCAGAGCCGGGTCGAGCTCTGGGGCCAACGTCCTGACTTTC	CARAGSSSGANVLTF	TRBV2	TRBJ2-6	.	.
TGTGCCTGGAGTGTACTCGGGACAGGGGGCTCTGAAGCTTTCTTT	CAWSVLGTGGSEAFF	TRBV30	TRBJ1-1	TRBD1	.
TGTGCCAGCAGCCAAGGGGACAGGGATAGCAATCAGCCCCAGCATTTT	CASSQGDRDSNQPQHF	TRBV4-2	TRBJ1-5	TRBD1	few
TGCGCCAGCAACCGCGGTGACGGCGAGACCCAGTACTTC	CASNRGDGETQYF	TRBV5-1	TRBJ2-5	.	.
TGTGCCAGTAGTATGTGGACAGGGAAAGATGGTGAGCAGTTCTTC	CASSMWTGKDGEQFF	TRBV19	TRBJ2-1	TRBD1	.
TGCGCCAGCAGCTCCCCCGGGACAGGGGTCGGCTACACCTTC	CASSSPGTGVGYTF	TRBV5-1	TRBJ1-2	TRBD1	.
TGTGCCAGCAGTTACTCTGCAGGGGGCACTGAAGCTTTCTTT	CASSYSAGGTEAFF	TRBV6-5	TRBJ1-1	TRBD1	.
TGTGCCAGCAGTGAAGGCCCGAGCTACTCCTACGAGCAGTACTTC	CASSEGPSYSYEQYF	TRBV2	TRBJ2-7	.	.
TGCGCCAGCAGCTACCAGCCAGGGGGAATCGCCAAAAACATTCAGTACTTC	CASSYQPGGIAKNIQYF	TRBV5-1	TRBJ2-4	TRBD1	.
TGTGCCAGCAGCTTAGGGGTGGCTTACCAGCCCCAGCATTTT	CASSLGVAYQPQHF	TRBV13	TRBJ1-5	.	.
TGTGCCAGCAGCTTCGGGAGCAGGGTGGACTATGGCTACACCTTC	CASSFGSRVDYGYTF	TRBV5-8	TRBJ1-2	.	.
TGTGCCAGCAGCTTAGTTGCAGGGGGTAGCACAGATACGCAGTATTTT	CASSLVAGGSTDTQYF	TRBV11-1	TRBJ2-3	TRBD1	.
TGTGCCAGCAGTTTCCCCCAGCGGGGACAAGAGACCCAGTACTTC	CASSFPQRGQETQYF	TRBV6-6	TRBJ2-5	TRBD2	.
TGTGCCAGCAGGCGCCGGGACACCAATCAGCCCCAGCATTTT	CASRRRDTNQPQHF	TRBV2	TRBJ1-5	.	.
TGTGCCATCAGTGAGTCGGCTCGAGCGCCCGGCAATCAGCCCCAGCATTTT	CAISESARAPGNQPQHF	TRBV10-3	TRBJ1-5	.	.